This is a list of T cell receptor beta chains from one sample in a study of Tregs in tolerant kidney transplant recipients. The repertoire was sequenced with immunoSEQ multiplex PCR; TCRdb's copy has only in-frame clones and lacks some. The sample has more than 60,000 clones, approximately 85% seen once. The sample in question was Tregs from blood, obtained before the transplant. The receptors here all came from a human donor who received a combined kidney and bone marrow transplant. Both conserved end residues are trimmed from each CDR3. Each record gives: D gene, V gene, CDR3 protein. D genes are given only for firm matches.

D gene: NA; V gene: TRBV28; CDR3 protein: ASSLGGRKTYEQY
D gene: NA; V gene: TRBV9; CDR3 protein: ASSLGGGQETQY
D gene: NA; V gene: TRBV6-1; CDR3 protein: ASSDQKRTTDTQY
D gene: NA; V gene: TRBV6-1; CDR3 protein: ASSGGQGFGYT
D gene: NA; V gene: TRBV19; CDR3 protein: ASSPLISRNTIY
D gene: NA; V gene: TRBV12-1; CDR3 protein: ASSFAPGGHTQY
D gene: NA; V gene: TRBV29-1; CDR3 protein: SAATVMNTEAF
D gene: NA; V gene: TRBV7-9; CDR3 protein: ASSASRMNTEAF
D gene: NA; V gene: TRBV2; CDR3 protein: ASLRLRTDTQY
D gene: NA; V gene: TRBV4-3; CDR3 protein: ASSQEPYGYT
D gene: NA; V gene: TRBV30; CDR3 protein: AWSGSGGVTDTQY
D gene: TRBD1; V gene: TRBV30; CDR3 protein: AWTGGFYGYT
D gene: NA; V gene: TRBV5-4; CDR3 protein: ASHETWGGELF
D gene: TRBD2; V gene: TRBV27; CDR3 protein: ASRRRGGHLPTDTQY
D gene: NA; V gene: TRBV7-9; CDR3 protein: ASSPQYKEDEQY
D gene: NA; V gene: TRBV2; CDR3 protein: ASSAESWEPQH
D gene: NA; V gene: TRBV10-3; CDR3 protein: AISEQDYNSPLH
D gene: NA; V gene: TRBV6-5; CDR3 protein: ASSYSLDRPYGYT